The source of this T cell receptor beta chain is a study of OX40 agonist ivuxolimab in advanced cancers. Looking at the study overall: The patients received agonistic anti-OX40 (CD134) antibody ivuxolimab. One hepatocellular carcinoma and two cutaneous melanoma patients partially responded. Study observations and caveats: Both CD4+ and CD8+ T cell populations in blood had undergone clonal expansion by week 6 at 0.1 to 3.0 mg/kg.

CDR1 and CDR2 from the germline V gene are SGHTA and FQGNSA. Trimming removed 1 base from V and 0 bases from J; junction bases left unmatched: 4. The CDR3 is made up of 16 amino acids. Of note for this clone: Its antigen is undetermined.

Clones were read by immunoSEQ multiplex PCR, and TCRdb kept only the in-frame ones, dropping some. The sample holds tens of thousands of clones, around nine tenths seen once. Blood got drawn at baseline, again on cycle 4 day 1, and then on cycle 7 day 1. The sample in question was CD4+ or CD8+ T cells sorted from blood, obtained in a trial of the OX40 agonist ivuxolimab. The V gene is TRBV7-2, the J gene TRBJ2-7, with 9 positions matching TRBD2. The TCR was taken from an adult with an advanced solid tumor such as melanoma, head and neck, liver or kidney cancer. CDR3 DNA sequence: TGTGCCAGCAGCTTAGTTAGCGGGGGTAGCTCCTACGAGCAGTACTTC. Translation gives CASSLVSGGSSYEQYF.